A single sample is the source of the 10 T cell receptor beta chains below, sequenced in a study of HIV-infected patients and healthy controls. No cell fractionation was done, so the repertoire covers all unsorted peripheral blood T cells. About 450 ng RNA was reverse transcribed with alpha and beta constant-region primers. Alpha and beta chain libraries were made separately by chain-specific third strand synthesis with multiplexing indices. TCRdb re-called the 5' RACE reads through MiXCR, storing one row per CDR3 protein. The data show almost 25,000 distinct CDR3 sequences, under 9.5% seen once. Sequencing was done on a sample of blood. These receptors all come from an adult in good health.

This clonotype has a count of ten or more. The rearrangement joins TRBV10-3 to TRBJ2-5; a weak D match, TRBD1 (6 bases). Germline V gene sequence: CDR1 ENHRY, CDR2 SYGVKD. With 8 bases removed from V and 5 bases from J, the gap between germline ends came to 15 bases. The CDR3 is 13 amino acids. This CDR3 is CAICPGGGETQYF. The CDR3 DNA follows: TGTGCCATCTGTCCTGGGGGCGGCGAGACCCAGTACTTC.

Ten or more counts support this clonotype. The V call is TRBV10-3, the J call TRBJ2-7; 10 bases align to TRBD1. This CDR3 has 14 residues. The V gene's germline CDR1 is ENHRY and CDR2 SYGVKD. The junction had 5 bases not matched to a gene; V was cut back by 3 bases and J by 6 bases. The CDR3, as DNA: TGTGCCATCAGTGACCGGGACAGGGGTCGCGAGCAGTACTTC. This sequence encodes CAISDRDRGREQYF.

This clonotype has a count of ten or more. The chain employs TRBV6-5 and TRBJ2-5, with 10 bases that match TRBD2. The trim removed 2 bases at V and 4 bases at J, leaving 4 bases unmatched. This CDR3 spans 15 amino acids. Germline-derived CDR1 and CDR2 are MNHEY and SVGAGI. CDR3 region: CASSYKGLARETQYF. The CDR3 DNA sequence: TGTGCCAGCAGTTACAAGGGACTAGCGCGAGAGACCCAGTACTTC.

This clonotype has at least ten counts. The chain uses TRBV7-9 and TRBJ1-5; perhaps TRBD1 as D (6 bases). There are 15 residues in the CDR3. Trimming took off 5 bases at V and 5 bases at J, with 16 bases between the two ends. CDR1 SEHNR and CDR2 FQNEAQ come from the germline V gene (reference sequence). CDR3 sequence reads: CASSPRGGADQPQHF. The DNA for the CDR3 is TGTGCCAGCAGCCCACGGGGGGGGGCAGATCAGCCCCAGCATTTT.

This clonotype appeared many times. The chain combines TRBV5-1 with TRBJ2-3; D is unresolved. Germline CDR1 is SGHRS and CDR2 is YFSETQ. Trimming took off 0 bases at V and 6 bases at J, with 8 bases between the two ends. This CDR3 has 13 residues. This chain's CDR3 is CASSLEMGDTQYF. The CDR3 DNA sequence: TGCGCCAGCAGCTTGGAGATGGGGGATACGCAGTATTTT.

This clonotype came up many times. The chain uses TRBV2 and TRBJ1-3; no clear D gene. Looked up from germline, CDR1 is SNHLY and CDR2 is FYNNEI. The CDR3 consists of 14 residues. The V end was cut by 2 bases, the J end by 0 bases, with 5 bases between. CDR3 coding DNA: TGTGCCAGCAGTGAAATTCTCTCTGGAAACACCATATATTTT. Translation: CASSEILSGNTIYF. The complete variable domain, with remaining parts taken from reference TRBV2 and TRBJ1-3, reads EPEVTQTPSHQVTQMGQEVILRCVPISNHLYFYWYRQILGQKVEFLVSFYNNEISEKSEIFDDQFSVERPDGSNFTLKIRSTKLEDSAMYFCASSEILSGNTIYFGEGSWLTVV.

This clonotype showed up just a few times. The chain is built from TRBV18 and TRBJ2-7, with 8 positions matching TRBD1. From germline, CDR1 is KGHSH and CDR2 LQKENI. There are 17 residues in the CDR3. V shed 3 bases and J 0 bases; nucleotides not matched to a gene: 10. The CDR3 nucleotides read TGTGCCAGCTCACCCATTTGGGGGGACAGGCCCTCCTACGAGCAGTACTTC. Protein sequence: CASSPIWGDRPSYEQYF.

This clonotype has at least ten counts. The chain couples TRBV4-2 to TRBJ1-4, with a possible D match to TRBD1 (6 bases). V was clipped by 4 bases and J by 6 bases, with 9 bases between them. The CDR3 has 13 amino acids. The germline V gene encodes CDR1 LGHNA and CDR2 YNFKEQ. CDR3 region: CASSLSGDEKLFF. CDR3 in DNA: TGTGCCAGCAGCCTGTCAGGGGATGAAAAACTGTTTTTT.

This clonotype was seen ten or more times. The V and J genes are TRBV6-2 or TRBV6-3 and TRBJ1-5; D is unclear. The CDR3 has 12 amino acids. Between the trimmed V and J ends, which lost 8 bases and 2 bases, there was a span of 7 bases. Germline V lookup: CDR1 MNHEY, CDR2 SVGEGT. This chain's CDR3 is CASGKGNQPQHF. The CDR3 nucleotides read TGTGCCAGCGGGAAGGGCAATCAGCCCCAGCATTTT.

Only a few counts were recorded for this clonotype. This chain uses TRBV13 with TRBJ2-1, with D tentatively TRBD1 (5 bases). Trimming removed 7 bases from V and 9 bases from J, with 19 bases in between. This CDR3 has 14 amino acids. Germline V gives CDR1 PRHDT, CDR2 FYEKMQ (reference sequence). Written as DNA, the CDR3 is TGTGCCAGCACCCGATCAGTACAGCAGGGTGAGCAGTTCTTC. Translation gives CASTRSVQQGEQFF. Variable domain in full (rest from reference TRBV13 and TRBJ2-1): AAGVIQSPRHLIKEKRETATLKCYPIPRHDTVYWYQQGPGQDPQFLISFYEKMQSDKGSIPDRFSAQQFSDYHSELNMSSLELGDSALYFCASTRSVQQGEQFFGPGTRLTVL.